Sequencing of this T cell receptor beta chain was carried out in a study of graft-versus-host responses after intestinal transplantation. Notes on the study in general: Peak levels of circulating GvH clones tracked with early post-transplant HvG declines.

Generated by immunoSEQ multiplex PCR, the TCRdb table keeps only in-frame clones and is missing some. The sample has 50,000 or so clones, 91% seen once. Note on this clone: No antigen is known for it.

CDR3 size: 14 residues. Sequencing used PBMCs, obtained about 120 days after intestinal transplantation. The chain recombines TRBV21-1 with TRBJ2-5. TRBV21-1 is classified as a pseudogene. The receptor's source is a human patient who received an intestinal transplant, so some T cells may come from the graft donor. The CDR3 sequence is CASSKAGTQETQYF. The CDR3 DNA follows: TGTGCCAGCAGCAAAGCCGGCACACAAGAGACCCAGTACTTC.